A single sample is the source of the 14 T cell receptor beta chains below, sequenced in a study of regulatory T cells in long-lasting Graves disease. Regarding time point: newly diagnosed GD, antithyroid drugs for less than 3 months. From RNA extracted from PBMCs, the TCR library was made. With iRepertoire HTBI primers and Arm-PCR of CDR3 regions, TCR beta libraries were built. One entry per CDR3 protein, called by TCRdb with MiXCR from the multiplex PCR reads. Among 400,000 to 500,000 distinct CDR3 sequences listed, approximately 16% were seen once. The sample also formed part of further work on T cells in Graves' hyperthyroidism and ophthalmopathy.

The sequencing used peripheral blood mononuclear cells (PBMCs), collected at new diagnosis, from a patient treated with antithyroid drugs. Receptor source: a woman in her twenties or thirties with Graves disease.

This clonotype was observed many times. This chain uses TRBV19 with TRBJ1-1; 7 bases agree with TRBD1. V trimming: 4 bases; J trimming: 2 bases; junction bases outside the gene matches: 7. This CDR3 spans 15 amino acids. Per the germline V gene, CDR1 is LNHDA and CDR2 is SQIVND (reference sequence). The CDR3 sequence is CASSRKDRDNTEAFF. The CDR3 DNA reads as TGTGCCAGTAGTAGGAAAGACAGGGACAACACTGAAGCTTTCTTT.

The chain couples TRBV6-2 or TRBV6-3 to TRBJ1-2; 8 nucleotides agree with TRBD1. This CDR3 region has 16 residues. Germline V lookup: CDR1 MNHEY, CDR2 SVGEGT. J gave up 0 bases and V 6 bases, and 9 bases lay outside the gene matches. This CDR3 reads CASSPRDRITNYGYTF. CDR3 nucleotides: TGTGCCAGCAGCCCCCGGGACAGGATCACTAACTATGGCTACACCTTC.

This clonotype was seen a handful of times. CDR3 sequence reads: CASTLRSYNEQFF. DNA of the CDR3: TGTGCCAGCACCCTAAGGTCCTACAATGAGCAGTTCTTC. The chain is built from TRBV6-2 or TRBV6-3 and TRBJ2-1; D gene unclear. Germline V gene lookup returns CDR1 MNHEY and CDR2 SVGEGT. The CDR3 consists of 13 residues. Between the trimmed V and J ends, which lost 7 bases and 1 base, there was a span of 8 bases.

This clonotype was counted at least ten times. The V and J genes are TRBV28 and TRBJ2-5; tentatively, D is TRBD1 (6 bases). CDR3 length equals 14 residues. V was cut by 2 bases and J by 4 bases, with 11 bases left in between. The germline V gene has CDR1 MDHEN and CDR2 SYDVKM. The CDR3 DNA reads TGTGCCAGCAGTTTACCCGACAGGCCAGAGACCCAGTACTTC. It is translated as CASSLPDRPETQYF. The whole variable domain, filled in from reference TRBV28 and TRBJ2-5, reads DVKVTQSSRYLVKRTGEKVFLECVQDMDHENMFWYRQDPGLGLRLIYFSYDVKMKEKGDIPEGYSVSREKKERFSLILESASTNQTSMYLCASSLPDRPETQYFGPGTRLLVL.

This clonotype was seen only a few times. The CDR3 nucleotides are TGTGCCAGCAGACTAGCGGGAAATCGGTACGAGCAGTACTTC. This sequence encodes CASRLAGNRYEQYF. This sequence joins TRBV6-1 and TRBJ2-7, with 10 bases aligning to TRBD2. The CDR3 totals 14 residues. Looked up from germline, CDR1 is MNHNS and CDR2 is SASEGT. With V trimmed by 6 bases and J by 4 bases, 6 bases remained unmatched.

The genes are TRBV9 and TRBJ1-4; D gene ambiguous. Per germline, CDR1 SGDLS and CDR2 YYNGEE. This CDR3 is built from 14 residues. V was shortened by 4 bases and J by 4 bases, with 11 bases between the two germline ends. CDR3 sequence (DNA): TGTGCCAGCAGCCTGGGTTTTGGTAATGAAAAACTGTTTTTT. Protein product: CASSLGFGNEKLFF.

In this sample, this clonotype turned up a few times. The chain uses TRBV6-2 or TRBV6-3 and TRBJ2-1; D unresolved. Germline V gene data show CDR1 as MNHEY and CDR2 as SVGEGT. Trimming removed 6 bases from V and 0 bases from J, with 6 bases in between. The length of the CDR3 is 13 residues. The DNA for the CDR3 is TGTGCCAGCAGATCTGTCTCCTACAATGAGCAGTTCTTC. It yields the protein CASRSVSYNEQFF.

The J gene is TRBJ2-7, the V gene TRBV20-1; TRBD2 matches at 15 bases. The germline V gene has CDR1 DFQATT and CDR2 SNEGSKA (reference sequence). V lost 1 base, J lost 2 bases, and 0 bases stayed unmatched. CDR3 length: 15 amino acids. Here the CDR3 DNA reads TGCAGTGCTAGAGGGACTAGCGGGAGGGCCTACGAGCAGTACTTC. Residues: CSARGTSGRAYEQYF.

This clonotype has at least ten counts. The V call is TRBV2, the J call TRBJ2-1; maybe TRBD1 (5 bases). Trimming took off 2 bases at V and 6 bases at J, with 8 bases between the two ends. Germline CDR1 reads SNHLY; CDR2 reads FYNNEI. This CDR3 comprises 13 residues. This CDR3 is CASSEKGFNEQFF. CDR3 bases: TGTGCCAGCAGTGAAAAGGGGTTCAATGAGCAGTTCTTC.

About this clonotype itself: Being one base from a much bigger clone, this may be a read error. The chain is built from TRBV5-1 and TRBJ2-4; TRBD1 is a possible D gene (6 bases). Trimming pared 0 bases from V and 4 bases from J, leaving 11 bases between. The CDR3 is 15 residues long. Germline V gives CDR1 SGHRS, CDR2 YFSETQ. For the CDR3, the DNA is TGCGCCAGCAGCTTGGCCGGGACACCGAAAAACATTCAGTACTTC. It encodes CASSLAGTPKNIQYF.

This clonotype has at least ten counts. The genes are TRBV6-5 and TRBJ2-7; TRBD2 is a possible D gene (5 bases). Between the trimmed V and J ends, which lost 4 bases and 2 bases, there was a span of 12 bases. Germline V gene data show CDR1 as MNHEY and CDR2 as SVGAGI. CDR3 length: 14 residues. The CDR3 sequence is CASSSGGLTYEQYF. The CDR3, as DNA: TGTGCCAGCAGTTCAGGAGGTCTCACCTACGAGCAGTACTTC.

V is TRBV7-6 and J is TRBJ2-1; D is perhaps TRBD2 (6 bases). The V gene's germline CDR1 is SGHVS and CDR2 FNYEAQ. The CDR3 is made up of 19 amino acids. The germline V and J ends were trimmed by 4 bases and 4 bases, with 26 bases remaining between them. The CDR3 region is CASSSPLVPEWGDYNEQFF. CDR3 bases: TGTGCCAGCAGCTCCCCCCTGGTCCCCGAGTGGGGGGATTACAATGAGCAGTTCTTC.

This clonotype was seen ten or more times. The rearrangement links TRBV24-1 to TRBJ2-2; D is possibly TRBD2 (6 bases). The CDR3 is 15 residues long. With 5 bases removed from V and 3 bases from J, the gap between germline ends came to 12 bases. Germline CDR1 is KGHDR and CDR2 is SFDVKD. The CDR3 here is CATSAEGRDTGELFF. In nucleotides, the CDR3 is TGTGCCACCAGTGCGGAGGGTCGAGACACCGGGGAGCTGTTTTTT.

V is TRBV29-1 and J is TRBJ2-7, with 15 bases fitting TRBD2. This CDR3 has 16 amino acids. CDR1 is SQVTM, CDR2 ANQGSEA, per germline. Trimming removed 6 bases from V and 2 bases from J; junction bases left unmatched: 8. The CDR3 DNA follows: TGCAGCGTGGCCGGGACTAGCGGGAGGTTAACCTACGAGCAGTACTTC. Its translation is CSVAGTSGRLTYEQYF.